Listed below are T cell receptor beta chains from one sample, sequenced in a study of T-cell memory formation after mild COVID-19. TCRdb itself ran the 5' RACE reads through MiXCR, one entry per CDR3 protein. The sample records over 60,000 distinct CDR3 sequences, over 15% being singletons. The sequenced sample consisted of PBMCs or a T cell subset sorted from them (not recorded which). The receptors come from an adult woman who had mild COVID-19 (a few samples of this study predate the infection). Cell type and time point are not known. Each CDR3 is given with its conserved first and last residue. The order of the fields is D gene, J gene, clone size, V gene, CDR3 DNA, CDR3 protein. A D gene is named only where the DNA matches it firmly. Clone size is shown for a subset of rows, as once, few, many or a class of expanded clone.

D: NA
J: TRBJ2-3
size: few
V: TRBV9
DNA: TGTGCCAGCAGCGTATTCGATGCAGATACGCAGTATTTT
CDR3: CASSVFDADTQYF

D: TRBD2
J: TRBJ2-2
size: few
V: TRBV5-1
DNA: TGCGCCAGCAGCTTCTCACTAGCGGGCGCGAACACCGGGGAGCTGTTTTTT
CDR3: CASSFSLAGANTGELFF

D: NA
J: TRBJ2-2
size: NA
V: TRBV19
DNA: TGTGCCAGTTCCAAGGAGTACGCGAACACCGGGGAGCTGTTTTTT
CDR3: CASSKEYANTGELFF

D: TRBD2
J: TRBJ2-1
size: few
V: TRBV7-9
DNA: TGTGCCAGCAGCCACTCTAGCGGGGGGTACAATGAGCAGTTCTTC
CDR3: CASSHSSGGYNEQFF

D: NA
J: TRBJ2-1
size: few
V: TRBV27
DNA: TGTGCCAGCAGTTACACCGGGACCTTAAACAATGAGCAGTTCTTC
CDR3: CASSYTGTLNNEQFF

D: NA
J: TRBJ2-3
size: few
V: TRBV6-6
DNA: TGTGCCAGCAGTGTGACAGACTATAGCACAGATACGCAGTATTTT
CDR3: CASSVTDYSTDTQYF

D: NA
J: TRBJ2-2
size: NA
V: TRBV4-1
DNA: TGCGCCAGCAGCCCTAGACTACTAACCGGGGAGCTGTTTTTT
CDR3: CASSPRLLTGELFF

D: TRBD2
J: TRBJ2-1
size: few
V: TRBV12-3/TRBV12-4
DNA: TGTGCCAGCAGTTTACCGGGAGGGCCTAGCTATGAGCAGTTCTTC
CDR3: CASSLPGGPSYEQFF

D: NA
J: TRBJ2-1
size: NA
V: TRBV12-3/TRBV12-4
DNA: TGTGCCAGCAGTCATCCGGACTCGACGGGGTGGGGTGAGCAGTTCTTC
CDR3: CASSHPDSTGWGEQFF

D: TRBD2
J: TRBJ2-1
size: few
V: TRBV6-5
DNA: TGTGCCAGCAGTACCCCGGGACTAGCGGGAGACAGGGAGCAGTTCTTC
CDR3: CASSTPGLAGDREQFF

D: TRBD2
J: TRBJ2-4
size: NA
V: TRBV7-8
DNA: TGTGCCAGCAGCCCCCTAGGTTTGGCGGGAGTAAATATGGCCAAAAACATTCAGTACTTC
CDR3: CASSPLGLAGVNMAKNIQYF

D: TRBD1
J: TRBJ2-7
size: NA
V: TRBV13
DNA: TGTGCCAGCAGCTTCCGGACAGGTCCAACCTACGAGCAGTACTTC
CDR3: CASSFRTGPTYEQYF

D: TRBD2
J: TRBJ2-1
size: few
V: TRBV12-3/TRBV12-4
DNA: TGTGCCAGCAGTTTACTAGCGGGAGCCTACAATGAGCAGTTCTTC
CDR3: CASSLLAGAYNEQFF

D: NA
J: TRBJ2-3
size: NA
V: TRBV4-3
DNA: TGCGCCAGCAGCCAAGGTGGGCTATCCGATACGCAGTATTTT
CDR3: CASSQGGLSDTQYF

D: NA
J: TRBJ1-1
size: few
V: TRBV5-1
DNA: TGCGCCAGCAGCTTGCCCCGGGGGCTGCAGAACACTGAAGCTTTCTTT
CDR3: CASSLPRGLQNTEAFF

D: NA
J: TRBJ1-1
size: NA
V: TRBV4-1
DNA: TGCGCCAGCAGCCCAAACATCGTCGGGGAGCACGTCAGGGGTACTGAAGCTTTCTTT
CDR3: CASSPNIVGEHVRGTEAFF

D: NA
J: TRBJ2-3
size: few
V: TRBV19
DNA: TGTGCCAGTGAGCAGGGGCTTGGCACAGATACGCAGTATTTT
CDR3: CASEQGLGTDTQYF

D: NA
J: TRBJ2-7
size: few
V: TRBV28
DNA: TGTGCCAGCAGAAGCCTAACCGCCGTTGGGTCCTACGAGCAGTACTTC
CDR3: CASRSLTAVGSYEQYF

D: NA
J: TRBJ2-3
size: NA
V: TRBV7-3
DNA: TGTGCCAGCAGCATACTAGGAGGGCCAGTCACAGATACGCAGTATTTT
CDR3: CASSILGGPVTDTQYF

D: NA
J: TRBJ2-1
size: few
V: TRBV7-9
DNA: TGTGCCAGCAGCTTGGGGTGGGACAATGAGCAGTTCTTC
CDR3: CASSLGWDNEQFF

D: NA
J: TRBJ2-1
size: NA
V: TRBV4-2
DNA: TGTGCCAGCAGCCAAGATGGCGGGGTGATGGATGAGCAGTTCTTC
CDR3: CASSQDGGVMDEQFF

D: NA
J: TRBJ2-2
size: few
V: TRBV5-5
DNA: TGTGCCAGCAGCGTAGTCGAGTTCACCGGGGAGCTGTTTTTT
CDR3: CASSVVEFTGELFF

D: TRBD1
J: TRBJ2-7
size: few
V: TRBV12-3/TRBV12-4
DNA: TGTGCCAGCAGGGGAGGACAGGGTTTGTTCTTAGGAGGCGAGCAGTACTTC
CDR3: CASRGGQGLFLGGEQYF

D: NA
J: TRBJ1-1
size: many
V: TRBV5-8
DNA: TGTGCCAGCAGCTACGGAGTAAACACTGAAGCTTTCTTT
CDR3: CASSYGVNTEAFF

D: TRBD1
J: TRBJ2-7
size: NA
V: TRBV27
DNA: TGTGCCAGCAGTGGATACAGGGGGACCTACGAGCAGTACTTC
CDR3: CASSGYRGTYEQYF

D: NA
J: TRBJ1-1
size: many
V: TRBV6-5
DNA: TGTGCCAGCAGTCCTACAGCGAGAGGGACTGAAGCTTTCTTT
CDR3: CASSPTARGTEAFF

D: TRBD1
J: TRBJ2-5
size: few
V: TRBV5-1
DNA: TGCGCCAGCAGCTGGACAGGGGGAAAGGACCAAGAGACCCAGTACTTC
CDR3: CASSWTGGKDQETQYF

D: NA
J: TRBJ1-1
size: NA
V: TRBV9
DNA: TGTGCCAGCAGCGCCCCGGGGGGCGGCACTGAAGCTTTCTTT
CDR3: CASSAPGGGTEAFF

D: NA
J: TRBJ2-3
size: few
V: TRBV7-6
DNA: TGTGCCAGCAGCTCCTCCACAGATACGCAGTATTTT
CDR3: CASSSSTDTQYF